This TCR beta chain was captured by sequencing in a study of blood T cells in healthy people across ages. With a J-beta primer mix and a sample-barcoded 5' primer, a second PCR ran roughly 7 to 11 cycles. One entry per CDR3 protein results from TCRdb running MiXCR on the 5' RACE reads. This repertoire shows 1.5 million to 2 million distinct CDR3 sequences, 28% found once; its top ten account for 7.7%. The sequence was collected from a young woman in good health. Specimen: blood.

CDR3 DNA: TGCAGTGCTAGAGCGTGGGACAGGGGCCCTTACGAGCAGTACTTC. The encoded protein is CSARAWDRGPYEQYF. The V and J genes are TRBV20-1 and TRBJ2-7, with 10 positions matching TRBD1. Trimming took 1 base from V and 4 from J; bases not matched to a gene: 7. The germline CDR1 and CDR2 sequences are DFQATT and SNEGSKA (reference sequence). The CDR3 has 15 amino acids.